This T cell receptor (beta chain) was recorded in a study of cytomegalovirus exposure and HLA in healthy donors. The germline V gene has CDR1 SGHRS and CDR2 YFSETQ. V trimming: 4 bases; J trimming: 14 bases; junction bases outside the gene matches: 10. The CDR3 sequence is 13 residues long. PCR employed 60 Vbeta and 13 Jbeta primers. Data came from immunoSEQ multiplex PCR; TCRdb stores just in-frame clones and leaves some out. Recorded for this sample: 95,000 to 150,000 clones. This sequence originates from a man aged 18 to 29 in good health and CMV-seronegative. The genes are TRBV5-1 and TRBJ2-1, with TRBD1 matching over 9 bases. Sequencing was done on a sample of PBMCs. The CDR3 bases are TGCGCCAGCAGCAACCCGGGACAGGGAGGAGAGTTCTTC. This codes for CASSNPGQGGEFF.